These T cell receptor beta chains were read from a single sample in a study of T cells in Graves' hyperthyroidism and ophthalmopathy. Each CDR3 protein is one row after TCRdb ran MiXCR on the multiplex PCR reads. The sample yields 450,000 to 600,000 distinct CDR3 sequences, 13% to 15% seen once. Sequenced material: blood. These receptors all stem from a woman aged 40-49 years with Graves' hyperthyroidism. The CDR3 runs from the conserved cysteine through the conserved F or W. D genes are given only for firm matches. Size tells how often a clone was seen (once, few, many) or the class of an expanded clone, and some rows leave it out.

TRBD2,TRBJ2-1,TRBV20-1,.,TGCAGTGCTAGAGGGTCTAGCGGGTATAATGAGCAGTTCTTC,CSARGSSGYNEQFF
.,TRBJ1-3,TRBV5-1,few,TGCGCCAGCAGCCTTGGCGGGGACTCTGGAAACACCATATATTTT,CASSLGGDSGNTIYF
.,TRBJ1-4,TRBV6-1,few,TGTGCCAGCAGGCAGGAAAATGAAAAACTGTTTTTT,CASRQENEKLFF
.,TRBJ1-1,TRBV9,.,TGTGCCAGCAGCGTAGATTTAGGGGGACTAAACACTGAAGCTTTCTTT,CASSVDLGGLNTEAFF
TRBD1,TRBJ2-1,TRBV7-2,.,TGCGCCAGCAGCCAAGGAGCAGGACAGGGCTACAATGAGCAGTTCTTC,CASSQGAGQGYNEQFF
TRBD2,TRBJ2-7,TRBV6-1,many,TGTGCCAGCAGGGAGACTAGCGGGAGTGACGAGCAGTACTTC,CASRETSGSDEQYF
.,TRBJ2-1,TRBV25-1,.,TGTGCCAGCAGTGATGGGCGTTTGATAGTCACCTACAATGAGCAGTTCTTC,CASSDGRLIVTYNEQFF
.,TRBJ2-3,TRBV30,many,TGTGCCTGGAGTGTAGACAGGTTTGGGAGTAGCACAGATACGCAGTATTTT,CAWSVDRFGSSTDTQYF
.,TRBJ1-2,TRBV30,many,TGTGCCTGGAGTGTAGGATGGGGGGCTCTTGGCTACACCTTC,CAWSVGWGALGYTF
TRBD2,TRBJ2-5,TRBV28,many,TGTGCCAGCAGCCGAAAGGGACTAGCGGGAGAGACCCAGTACTTC,CASSRKGLAGETQYF
.,TRBJ1-5,TRBV5-8,few,TGTGCCAGCACCGGGCGACACCCTAGCAATCAGCCCCAGCATTTT,CASTGRHPSNQPQHF